This T cell receptor beta chain was captured in a study of T-cell reconstitution after alpha-beta-depleted transplantation in children. This clonotype has a count of ten or more. The J segment lost 6 bases and the V segment lost 3 bases, leaving 4 bases of the junction unmatched. Germline CDR1 and CDR2: SGHVS and FQNEAQ. This CDR3 comprises 15 residues. A library of TCRbeta sequences, prepared with unique molecular identifiers, was generated. TCRdb recomputed calls from the PCR reads with MiXCR, one row per CDR3 protein. The repertoire includes about 150,000 distinct CDR3 sequences, roughly 11% of them detected once, and roughly 13% sits in the top ten.

This chain links TRBV7-8 with TRBJ2-1; TRBD1 agrees at 11 bases. Sequenced material: PBMCs, taken before TCRalphabeta/CD19-depleted stem cell transplant. This clonotype was sampled from a boy aged 2 to 9 with acute myeloid leukemia, due to receive a stem cell transplant. In DNA, the CDR3 is TGTGCCAGCAGCTTCGGACAGGGGGCGTCCAATGAGCAGTTCTTC. It yields the protein CASSFGQGASNEQFF.